This T cell receptor beta chain was recorded in a study of long-term antiretroviral therapy in people with HIV. Runs used v3.0 of the immunoSEQ assay and were done at survey level. Some clones are missing from TCRdb's copy, which holds only in-frame ones; the method was immunoSEQ multiplex PCR. Among 30,000 or so clones listed, over 90% were seen once. The CDR3 is 16 residues long. Germline lookup yields CDR1 PRHDT and CDR2 FYEKMQ (reference sequence). The J segment lost 1 base and the V segment lost 3 bases, leaving 4 bases of the junction unmatched. HIV-positive participants were all treated in the United States. Every specimen held between roughly 0.95-10 million cryopreserved PBMC. These were thawed and washed before DNA extraction.

This TCR was sampled from a man between 40 and 49 years old with HIV. This specimen was unsorted PBMCs, taken 6.2 years after starting antiretroviral therapy. The chain joins TRBV13 to TRBJ2-7, with 12 bases aligning to TRBD2. Written as DNA, the CDR3 is TGTGCCAGCAGCTTCAGACTAGCGGGGGTTTCCTACGAGCAGTACTTC. This codes for CASSFRLAGVSYEQYF.